This is a list of T cell receptor beta chains from one sample in a study of T cells in Graves' hyperthyroidism and ophthalmopathy. One entry per CDR3 protein, called by TCRdb with MiXCR from the multiplex PCR reads. The sample includes a few hundred thousand distinct CDR3 sequences, approximately 15% of them seen just once. Sequenced input: blood. The receptor source for this set is a woman aged 60-75 years with Graves' ophthalmopathy. Each CDR3 is given without its conserved first and last residue. Where a row states a size, it is once, few, many or the class of an expanded clone; other rows omit it.

abundance | j_gene | v_gene | CDR3aa
- | TRBJ2-7 | TRBV29-1 | SVSFRSSSYEQY
many | TRBJ1-1 | TRBV6-5 | ASSYETAAEAF
- | TRBJ1-2 | TRBV28 | ASSLLTEGYT
many | TRBJ1-5 | TRBV28 | ASKSWGGNQPQH
- | TRBJ2-5 | TRBV28 | ASSLDRAGEETQY
many | TRBJ2-7 | TRBV5-1 | ASSLTGLLEQY
- | TRBJ2-2 | TRBV19 | ASSIGLAGTNTGELF
- | TRBJ2-5 | TRBV20-1 | SAQHNNHY
few | TRBJ1-4 | TRBV20-1 | SGTPDEKLF
few | TRBJ1-4 | TRBV5-1 | ASSLRVATNEKLF
few | TRBJ1-1 | TRBV10-3 | AISVGSGETAF
many | TRBJ1-1 | TRBV28 | ASSLSYRAAEAF
few | TRBJ2-3 | TRBV20-1 | SARLLFPSTDTQY
few | TRBJ2-7 | TRBV14 | ASSQGAFGQLPYEQY
few | TRBJ2-6 | TRBV27 | ASSPRIRDAYGANVLT
many | TRBJ2-5 | TRBV7-2 | ASSRDTTYQY
many | TRBJ1-1 | TRBV5-1 | ASSLEYDTEAF
many | TRBJ1-2 | TRBV5-6 | ASSSGLTEGRVYGYT
few | TRBJ1-2 | TRBV19 | ASRRELGYGYT
many | TRBJ2-1 | TRBV7-9 | ASSLVLGADEQF
- | TRBJ1-6 | TRBV5-1 | ASSFQQGNNSPLH
- | TRBJ2-1 | TRBV9 | ASSVVASGTKPNEQF
many | TRBJ2-2 | TRBV27 | ASSLGLADSANTGELF
- | TRBJ2-7 | TRBV30 | AWSTGGPYEQY
many | TRBJ2-1 | TRBV20-1 | SASYTNSYNEQF
- | TRBJ2-4 | TRBV4-1 | ASSPRQANIQY
- | TRBJ1-4 | TRBV5-1 | ASSFTRGAHEKLF
few | TRBJ2-5 | TRBV25-1 | ASSESGGAGETQY
many | TRBJ2-7 | TRBV12-3/TRBV12-4 | ASSWGQGWTEQY
- | TRBJ2-2 | TRBV20-1 | SAHTGGPRSGELF
many | TRBJ2-2 | TRBV28 | ASSETSGGNTGELF
- | TRBJ2-3 | TRBV20-1 | SARAPLAGVRDTQY
many | TRBJ1-1 | TRBV7-9 | ASSPSDRVTDTEAF
many | TRBJ1-2 | TRBV6-2/TRBV6-3 | ASRRINLLDSYGYT
- | TRBJ2-2 | TRBV24-1 | ATSEGHGELF
- | TRBJ1-6 | TRBV5-4 | ASSSSRGNSPLH
few | TRBJ1-6 | TRBV20-1 | SAPRQGLNSPLH